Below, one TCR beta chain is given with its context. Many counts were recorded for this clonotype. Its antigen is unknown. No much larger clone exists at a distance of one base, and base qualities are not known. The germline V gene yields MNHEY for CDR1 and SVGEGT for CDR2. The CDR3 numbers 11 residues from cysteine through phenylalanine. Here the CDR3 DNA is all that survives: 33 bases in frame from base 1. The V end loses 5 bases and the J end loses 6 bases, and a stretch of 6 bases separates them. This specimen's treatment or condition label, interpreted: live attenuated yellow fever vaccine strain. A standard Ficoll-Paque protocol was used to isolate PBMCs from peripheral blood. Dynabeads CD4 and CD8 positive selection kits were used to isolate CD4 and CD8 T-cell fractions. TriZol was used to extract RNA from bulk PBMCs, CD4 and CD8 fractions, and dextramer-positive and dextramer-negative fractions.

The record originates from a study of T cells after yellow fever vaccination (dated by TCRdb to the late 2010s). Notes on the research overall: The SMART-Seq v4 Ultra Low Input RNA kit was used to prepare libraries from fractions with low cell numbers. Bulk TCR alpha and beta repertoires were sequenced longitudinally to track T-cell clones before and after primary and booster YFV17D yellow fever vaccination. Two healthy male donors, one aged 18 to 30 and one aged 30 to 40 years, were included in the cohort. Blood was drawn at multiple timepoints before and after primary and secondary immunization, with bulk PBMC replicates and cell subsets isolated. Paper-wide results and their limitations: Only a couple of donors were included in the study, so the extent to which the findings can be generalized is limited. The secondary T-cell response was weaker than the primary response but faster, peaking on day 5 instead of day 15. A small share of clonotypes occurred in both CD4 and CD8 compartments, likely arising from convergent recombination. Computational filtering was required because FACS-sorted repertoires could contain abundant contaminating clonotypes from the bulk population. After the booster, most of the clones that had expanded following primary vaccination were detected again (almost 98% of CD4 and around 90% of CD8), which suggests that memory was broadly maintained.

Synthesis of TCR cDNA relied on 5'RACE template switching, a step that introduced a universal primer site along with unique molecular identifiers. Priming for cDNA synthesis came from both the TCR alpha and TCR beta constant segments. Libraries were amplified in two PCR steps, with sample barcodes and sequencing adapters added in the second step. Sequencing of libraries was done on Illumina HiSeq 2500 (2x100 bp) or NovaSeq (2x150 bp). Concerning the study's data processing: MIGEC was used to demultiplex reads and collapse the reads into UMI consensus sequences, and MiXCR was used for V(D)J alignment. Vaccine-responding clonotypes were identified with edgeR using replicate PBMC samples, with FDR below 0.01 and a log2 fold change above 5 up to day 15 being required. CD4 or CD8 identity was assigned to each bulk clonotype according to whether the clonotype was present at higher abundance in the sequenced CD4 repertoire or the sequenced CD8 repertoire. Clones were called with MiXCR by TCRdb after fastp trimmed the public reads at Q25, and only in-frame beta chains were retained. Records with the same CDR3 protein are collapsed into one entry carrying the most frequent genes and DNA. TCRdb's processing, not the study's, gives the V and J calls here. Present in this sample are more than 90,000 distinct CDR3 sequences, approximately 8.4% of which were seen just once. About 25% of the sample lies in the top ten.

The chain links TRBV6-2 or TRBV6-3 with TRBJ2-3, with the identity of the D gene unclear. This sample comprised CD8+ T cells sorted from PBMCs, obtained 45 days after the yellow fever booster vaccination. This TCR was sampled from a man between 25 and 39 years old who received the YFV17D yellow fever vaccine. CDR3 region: CASSPWDTQYF. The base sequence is TGTGCCAGCAGTCCCTGGGATACGCAGTATTTT.